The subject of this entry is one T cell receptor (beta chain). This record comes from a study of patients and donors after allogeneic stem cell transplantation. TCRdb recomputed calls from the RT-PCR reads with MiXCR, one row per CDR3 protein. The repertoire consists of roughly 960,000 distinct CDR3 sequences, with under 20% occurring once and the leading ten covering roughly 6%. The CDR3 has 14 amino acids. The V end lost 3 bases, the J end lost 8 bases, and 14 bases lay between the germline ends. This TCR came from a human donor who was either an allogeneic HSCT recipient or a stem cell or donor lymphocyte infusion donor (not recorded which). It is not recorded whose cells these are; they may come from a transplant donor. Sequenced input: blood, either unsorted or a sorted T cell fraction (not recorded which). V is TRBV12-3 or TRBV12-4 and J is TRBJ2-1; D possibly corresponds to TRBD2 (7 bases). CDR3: CASSFGGGPDEQFF. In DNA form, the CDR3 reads TGTGCCAGCAGTTTTGGGGGGGGGCCCGATGAGCAGTTCTTC.